Described below is a single T cell receptor beta chain sequence and its context. The target antigen is unknown. This sample was included in a study of T cell repertoires in cytomegalovirus infection. For the study at large: CMV infection together with matching HLA type was indicated by public TCR beta signatures.

One entry per CDR3 protein results from TCRdb running MiXCR on the reads. The sample carries roughly 500,000 distinct CDR3 sequences, roughly 34% recorded once. Germline V gene data show CDR1 as MGHRA and CDR2 as YSYEKL. The CDR3 contains 14 residues. Trimming removed 2 bases at V and 7 bases at J, with 12 bases between. V gene TRBV4-1 combines with J gene TRBJ2-1; a weak D match, TRBD2 (6 bases). This clonotype was obtained from a human donor in good health (CMV status not recorded). Some clones in this sample may be carry-over from other donors' samples. Sequences were derived from cultured PBMCs, sampled from culture after CMV antigen stimulation. The CDR3 DNA reads as TGCGCCAGCAGCCAATCCCTTGGGAGGAATGAGCAGTTCTTC. It translates to CASSQSLGRNEQFF.